This T cell receptor beta chain was identified during a study of PD-1 blockade in classical Hodgkin lymphoma. The study's findings and limits: The causes of the repertoire differences, possibly disease activity or prior therapy, remain undefined. Healthy donors were reported to have higher baseline TCR diversity than newly diagnosed patients.

Time point given: newly diagnosed, previously untreated cHL patient sample. PBMCs were thawed, and CD8+ T cells were then isolated from them by magnetic negative selection. The study compared against PBMCs from newly diagnosed, untreated classical Hodgkin lymphoma. Points on this clone: The antigen remains unidentified.

V lost 4 bases and J lost 10; bases outside the gene matches: 12. Germline V lookup: CDR1 MDHEN, CDR2 SYDVKM. CDR3 length: 17 amino acids. Method: immunoSEQ multiplex PCR; TCRdb's copy keeps in-frame clones and lacks some. The table lists more than 7,500 clones, approximately 92% of them singletons, with about 8.1% in the top ten. The rearrangement joins TRBV28 to TRBJ2-1; 14 bases match TRBD2. This clonotype was sampled from a human donor with classical Hodgkin lymphoma. Sample: CD8+ T cells from blood. The CDR3 DNA reads TGTGCCAGCAGTTCAAGCCGGGGACTAGCGGGAGTATTGGAGCAGTTCTTC. This encodes CASSSSRGLAGVLEQFF.